This entry describes one T cell receptor beta chain. What it binds is unknown. Primers for the PCR totalled 60 Vbeta and 13 Jbeta. Study processing details: Roughly 10 million shared chains were among approximately 87 million unique TCR beta chains counted in a later analysis. Sequencing used immunoSEQ multiplex PCR; TCRdb keeps in-frame clones, though not all of them. V, J and clone size reflect that table, while D and trimming were determined from the DNA. Of hundreds of thousands of clones listed, around four fifths were seen once; the top ten hold about 0.47%. V gave up 5 bases and J gave up 5 bases; unmatched junction bases: 8. The CDR3 is made up of 15 amino acids. Germline CDR1 reads SGHVS; CDR2 reads FNYEAQ. The sample is drawn from a study of cytomegalovirus exposure and HLA in healthy donors. General study points: Later analysis showed most CMV-associated TCR beta chains appearing HLA-restricted. Specificity of a few CMV-associated chains for CMV antigens was verified in vitro. Association of a missense DCLRE1C variant with TCR beta V- and J-gene trimming was reported in a later analysis.

This chain joins TRBV7-6 and TRBJ2-2; 7 bases fit TRBD2. Specimen: PBMCs. This receptor was taken from a boy between 5 and 17 years old in good health and CMV-seronegative. CDR3 nucleotides: TGTGCCAGCAGCCCCATGGGGGGGGATACCGGGGAGCTGTTTTTT. It codes for CASSPMGGDTGELFF.